The clone carrying this TCR beta chain came up many times. Its antigen remains unidentified. This sample was included in a study of glioma-infiltrating T cells. Whole-study results and caveats: Very few CDR3 sequences were shared between tissue and blood. Above-expected tissue-blood divergence occurred in all gliomas, most in low-grade ones.

Germline lookup yields CDR1 SEHNR and CDR2 FQNEAQ (reference sequence). The CDR3 is 15 residues long. Trimming pared 1 base from V and 1 base from J, leaving 8 bases between. Using RNA template, CDR3s of TCR alpha and beta were amplified with iRepertoire arm-PCR. Tissue mRNA or PBMC total RNA, about 90-450 ng, went into one-step reverse transcription and amplification. TCRdb re-derived calls from the multiplex PCR reads in MiXCR, one entry per CDR3 protein. The sample yields fewer than 110,000 distinct CDR3 sequences, roughly 30% seen once. The chain joins TRBV7-9 to TRBJ1-3; D uncertain. The origin of this receptor is a human donor with low-grade glioma or glioblastoma, undergoing nonglioma brain surgery, or in good health (not recorded which). The sequenced sample was glioma tissue, nonneoplastic brain tissue, or PBMCs (not recorded which). CDR3 residues: CASSLGVGSGNTIYF. Here the CDR3 DNA reads TGTGCCAGCAGCTTAGGAGTCGGTTCTGGAAACACCATATATTTT. The full variable domain, completed using reference TRBV7-9 and TRBJ1-3, is DTGVSQNPRHKITKRGQNVTFRCDPISEHNRLYWYRQTLGQGPEFLTYFQNEAQLEKSRLLSDRFSAERPKGSFSTLEIQRTEQGDSAMYLCASSLGVGSGNTIYFGEGSWLTVV.